The 28 T cell receptor beta chains reported below all come from one sample, sequenced in a study of CD8 T cells in ankylosing spondylitis. TCRdb analysed the 5' RACE reads with MiXCR anew, one entry per CDR3 protein. Here the sample spans about 240,000 distinct CDR3 sequences, about 10% being singletons. The sequenced sample was blood, either unsorted or a sorted T cell fraction (not recorded which). Source of these receptors: a male donor with ankylosing spondylitis or in good health (not recorded which).

This clonotype was detected only a few times. This chain connects TRBV20-1 to TRBJ2-1; TRBD2 agrees at 9 bases. Trimming removed 0 bases from V and 7 bases from J; junction bases left unmatched: 19. The germline V gene encodes CDR1 DFQATT and CDR2 SNEGSKA (reference sequence). This CDR3 has 19 residues. The chain's CDR3 is CSARDREWELAGPRNEQFF. The CDR3 DNA reads TGCAGTGCTAGAGATCGGGAATGGGAACTAGCGGGCCCAAGGAATGAGCAGTTCTTC.

This clonotype was seen ten or more times. The chain couples TRBV5-1 to TRBJ2-7; 10 bases fit TRBD2. Germline lookup yields CDR1 SGHRS and CDR2 YFSETQ. The CDR3 extends over 16 amino acids. V lost 2 bases and J lost 0; bases outside the gene matches: 5. CDR3 bases: TGCGCCAGCAGCTTCGCTAGCGGGGGTTTCTCCTACGAGCAGTACTTC. Translated, it gives CASSFASGGFSYEQYF.

This clonotype was picked up many times. V gene TRBV29-1 combines with J gene TRBJ2-7; D assignment may be TRBD1 or TRBD2 (5 bases each). CDR1 is SQVTM, CDR2 ANQGSEA, per germline. Trimming shortened V by 6 bases and J by 4 bases, and 25 bases separated the two germline ends. The CDR3 has 16 amino acids. The CDR3 is CSVGREPRGPGYEQYF. The CDR3 nucleotides read TGCAGCGTCGGAAGGGAACCACGGGGCCCGGGGTACGAGCAGTACTTC.

This clonotype occurred many times. The chain uses TRBV5-1 and TRBJ2-7; 9 bases agree with TRBD1. The V and J ends lost 3 bases and 4 bases, in that order; junction bases with no gene match: 5. The CDR3 has 14 amino acids. Germline-derived CDR1 and CDR2 are SGHRS and YFSETQ. The CDR3 loop reads CASSSTGGSYEQYF. As DNA, the CDR3 is TGCGCCAGCAGCTCGACAGGGGGGAGTTACGAGCAGTACTTC. Combining the CDR3 with reference TRBV5-1 and TRBJ2-7 gives the whole variable domain KAGVTQTPRYLIKTRGQQVTLSCSPISGHRSVSWYQQTPGQGLQFLFEYFSETQRNKGNFPGRFSGRQFSNSRSEMNVSTLELGDSALYLCASSSTGGSYEQYFGPGTRLTVT.

There are many counts of this clonotype. The chain uses TRBV12-3 or TRBV12-4 and TRBJ2-7; the match to TRBD2 covers 11 bases. The length of the CDR3 is 16 residues. The J segment lost 4 bases and the V segment lost 1 base, leaving 6 bases of the junction unmatched. The CDR3 nucleotides are TGTGCCAGCAGTTTAGGGGCCGGGACTAGCGGTTACGAGCAGTACTTC. It codes for CASSLGAGTSGYEQYF.

The chain links TRBV10-3 to TRBJ1-2; D perhaps matches TRBD1 (5 bases). CDR1 and CDR2 (germline): ENHRY, SYGVKD. The CDR3 is 12 amino acids. Trimming cost V 5 bases and J 5 bases, with 9 bases left between them. The CDR3 bases are TGTGCCATCAGTCCGGGGGGATATGGCTACACCTTC. Its protein is CAISPGGYGYTF.

This clonotype was observed at least ten times. V usage is TRBV5-5 and J usage is TRBJ2-7, with TRBD1 matching over 8 bases. Trimming at V came to 4 bases and at J to 4 bases, leaving 13 bases not matched to a gene. Looked up from germline, CDR1 is SGHKS and CDR2 is YYEKEE (reference sequence). This CDR3 has 16 residues. CDR3 sequence reads: CASSPGGRTGSYEQYF. The DNA for the CDR3 is TGTGCCAGCAGCCCCGGAGGTAGGACAGGGTCTTACGAGCAGTACTTC.

This clonotype was detected ten times or more. The chain has TRBV12-3 or TRBV12-4 and TRBJ1-5; D may be TRBD1 (6 bases). Trimming left V 5 bases short and J 7 bases short, with 18 bases between. The CDR3 sequence is 15 residues long. CDR3 amino acids: CASSAQEGVGQPQHF. CDR3 nucleotide sequence: TGTGCCAGCAGTGCCCAAGAGGGGGTGGGACAGCCCCAGCATTTT.

The sample holds many counts of this clonotype. The chain links TRBV10-3 to TRBJ2-7; 11 bases fit TRBD2. V shed 8 bases and J 0 bases; nucleotides not matched to a gene: 12. The CDR3 is 17 residues long. Germline CDR1 reads ENHRY; CDR2 reads SYGVKD. DNA for the CDR3: TGTGCCATCGGGACTAGCGGAGGGTCCATATACTCCTACGAGCAGTACTTC. Residues: CAIGTSGGSIYSYEQYF.

This clonotype came up many times. The chain is built from TRBV6-6 and TRBJ1-2; 10 bases line up with TRBD1. J was trimmed by 6 bases and V by 5 bases; bases with no gene match: 3. CDR1 and CDR2 from the germline V gene are MNHNY and SVGAGI (reference sequence). CDR3 length equals 13 residues. CDR3 region: CASSAGQGHGYTF. DNA of the CDR3: TGTGCCAGCAGTGCGGGACAGGGGCATGGCTACACCTTC.

This clonotype was seen more than once but under ten times. The V gene is TRBV30, the J gene TRBJ2-6, with D perhaps matching TRBD1 (6 bases). Germline assignment: CDR1 GTSNPN and CDR2 SVGIG (reference sequence). Trimming stripped 6 bases from V and 0 bases from J, with 18 bases between. This CDR3 is built from 17 residues. The CDR3 DNA is TGTGCCTGCACTACAGGGTTGGGGGTCTCTGGGGCCAACGTCCTGACTTTC. Translation gives CACTTGLGVSGANVLTF.

This clonotype has at least ten counts. V and J are TRBV7-2 and TRBJ2-2; 8 bases align to TRBD2. Germline CDR1 is SGHTA and CDR2 is FQGNSA. The J segment lost 4 bases and the V segment lost 5 bases, leaving 9 bases of the junction unmatched. This CDR3 comprises 16 residues. The DNA of the CDR3 is TGTGCCAGCAGCGGGACGGGGGGGCTCACCACCGGGGAGCTGTTTTTT. Amino acid sequence: CASSGTGGLTTGELFF.

This clonotype has at least ten counts. The chain recombines TRBV6-5 with TRBJ1-2; D not certain. CDR1 is MNHEY, CDR2 SVGAGI, per germline. V lost 0 bases and J 4 bases, leaving 6 bases between the germline ends. CDR3 length: 13 residues. This chain's CDR3 is CASSYSKGYGYTF. In nucleotides, the CDR3 is TGTGCCAGCAGTTACTCGAAAGGCTATGGCTACACCTTC.

This clonotype came up many times. This chain uses TRBV21-1 with TRBJ1-2; the table's D gene call, TRBD1, was not cross checked with the DNA. TRBV21-1 is described as a pseudogene. The CDR3 sequence is 15 residues long. The CDR3 nucleotides are TGTGCCAGCAGCAAACCCCCACCAGGGGGCGGAGGCTACACCTTC. This sequence encodes CASSKPPPGGGGYTF.

This clonotype was seen repeatedly, ten times or more. The chain is built from TRBV6-1 and TRBJ1-5, with 11 bases that match TRBD1. Germline CDR1 is MNHNS and CDR2 is SASEGT. This CDR3 is 14 amino acids long. The ends lost 7 bases at V and 4 bases at J; junction bases unmatched: 3. The CDR3 sequence is CASTGQGANQPQHF. Here the CDR3 DNA reads TGTGCCAGCACCGGACAGGGGGCGAATCAGCCCCAGCATTTT.

This clonotype was picked up many times. CDR3 coding DNA: TGTGCCAGCAGCCAAGGATTAGCGGGAGGTAACAATGAGCAGTTCTTC. Its protein is CASSQGLAGGNNEQFF. This rearrangement joins TRBV3-1 to TRBJ2-1; TRBD2 agrees at 10 bases. J gave up 5 bases and V 1 base, and 5 bases lay outside the gene matches. The germline gives CDR1 LGHDT, CDR2 YNNKEL (reference sequence). This CDR3 contains 16 residues.

This clonotype was picked up many times. The genes are TRBV20-1 and TRBJ1-2; 7 nucleotides match TRBD1. The V gene's germline CDR1 is DFQATT and CDR2 SNEGSKA (reference sequence). V shed 2 bases and J 1 base; nucleotides not matched to a gene: 10. The CDR3 has 16 residues. DNA for the CDR3: TGCAGTGCTAGACCCGGGACAGCTATATTTAACTATGGCTACACCTTC. As protein: CSARPGTAIFNYGYTF.

This clonotype was recorded many times. The rearrangement uses TRBV12-3 or TRBV12-4 and TRBJ2-7; TRBD2 matches 14 bases. This CDR3 is 16 amino acids long. Trimming took 5 bases from V and 6 from J; bases not matched to a gene: 9. The chain's CDR3 is CASSPPGLAGESEQYF. In DNA, the CDR3 is TGTGCCAGCAGTCCCCCGGGACTAGCGGGAGAGAGCGAGCAGTACTTC.

This clonotype showed up many times. The CDR3 protein is CASSLGPPEQYF. The CDR3 DNA reads TGTGCCAGCAGCTTAGGACCGCCGGAGCAGTACTTC. The V call is TRBV7-9, the J call TRBJ2-7, with no clear D. The CDR3 spans 12 residues. Looked up from germline, CDR1 is SEHNR and CDR2 is FQNEAQ (reference sequence). Trimming removed 1 base from V and 7 bases from J, with 8 bases in between.

In this sample, this clonotype turned up a few times. This chain joins TRBV7-9 and TRBJ2-7, with 9 bases matching TRBD2. Germline V gene data show CDR1 as SEHNR and CDR2 as FQNEAQ (reference sequence). The CDR3 runs 15 residues. J gave up 6 bases and V 3 bases, and 9 bases lay outside the gene matches. The CDR3 sequence: CASSLVSSGISEQYF. As DNA, the CDR3 is TGTGCCAGCAGCTTGGTATCTAGCGGGATTTCCGAGCAGTACTTC.

This clonotype has a count of ten or more. The chain couples TRBV2 to TRBJ1-6; a weak D match, TRBD1 (6 bases). Trimming took off 6 bases at V and 7 bases at J, with 13 bases between the two ends. The germline V gene encodes CDR1 SNHLY and CDR2 FYNNEI. The CDR3 runs to 14 residues. CDR3 DNA sequence: TGTGCCAGCAGCGAGGACAGTCTAAATTCACCCCTCCACTTT. Protein: CASSEDSLNSPLHF.

As to this clonotype: A much larger clone differs from this one at a single base, so this may be a read error. The chain is built from TRBV5-1 and TRBJ2-5, with TRBD2 matching over 9 bases. Germline values: CDR1 SGHRS, CDR2 YFSETQ. There are 15 residues in the CDR3. The CDR3 bases are TGCGTCAGCAGCTCTAATAGCGGGAGCCAAGAGACCCAGTACTTC. Protein product: CVSSSNSGSQETQYF.

This chain links TRBV12-3 or TRBV12-4 with TRBJ2-2; D is unclear. Trimming pared 2 bases from V and 4 bases from J, leaving 8 bases between. This CDR3 has 14 amino acids. CDR3 sequence reads: CASSLLLPTGELFF. DNA for the CDR3: TGTGCCAGCAGTTTATTACTGCCCACCGGGGAGCTGTTTTTT.

This clonotype was found a few times. The V and J genes are TRBV20-1 and TRBJ1-4; a weak D match, TRBD1 (6 bases). The CDR3 is made up of 14 amino acids. Germline CDR1 is DFQATT and CDR2 is SNEGSKA (reference sequence). The germline V and J ends were trimmed by 6 bases and 4 bases, with 15 bases remaining between them. CDR3 in amino acids: CSAKGGAVNEKLFF. The CDR3 DNA reads TGCAGTGCAAAGGGGGGAGCGGTTAATGAAAAACTGTTTTTT.

V is TRBV2 and J is TRBJ1-1; D might be TRBD1 (6 bases). Germline assignment: CDR1 SNHLY and CDR2 FYNNEI. The V end lost 6 bases, the J end lost 4 bases, and 15 bases lay between the germline ends. The CDR3 loop spans 14 amino acids. For the CDR3, the DNA is TGTGCCAGCAGCGACTCAGGGGAGGCCACTGAAGCTTTCTTT. It translates to CASSDSGEATEAFF.

About this clonotype: A read error may be the cause here, since a much bigger clone is one base away. The V gene is TRBV7-9, the J gene TRBJ2-5; D is ambiguous. The length of the CDR3 is 13 residues. The germline V gene has CDR1 SEHNR and CDR2 FQNEAQ (reference sequence). The chain's CDR3 is CANSFAAEETQYF. Written as DNA, the CDR3 is TGTGCCAACAGCTTCGCAGCCGAGGAGACCCAGTACTTC.

This CDR3 is CASSNFYLAAGSYEQYF. The CDR3 nucleotides read TGTGCCAGCAGTAACTTCTATCTAGCGGCTGGATCCTACGAGCAGTACTTC. The rearrangement links TRBV11-2 to TRBJ2-7, with 7 bases aligning to TRBD2. From germline, CDR1 is SGHAT and CDR2 FQNNGV. This CDR3 contains 17 residues. V trimming: 6 bases; J trimming: 1 base; junction bases outside the gene matches: 15.

The chain recombines TRBV7-9 with TRBJ1-1, with D possibly TRBD1 on 6 matching bases. This CDR3 region has 15 residues. CDR1 is SEHNR and CDR2 is FQNEAQ in the germline V gene (reference sequence). Trimming cost V 1 base and J 0 bases, with 9 bases left between them. CDR3 protein: CASSLGRQVNTEAFF. Written as DNA, the CDR3 is TGTGCCAGCAGCTTAGGTCGACAGGTGAACACTGAAGCTTTCTTT.